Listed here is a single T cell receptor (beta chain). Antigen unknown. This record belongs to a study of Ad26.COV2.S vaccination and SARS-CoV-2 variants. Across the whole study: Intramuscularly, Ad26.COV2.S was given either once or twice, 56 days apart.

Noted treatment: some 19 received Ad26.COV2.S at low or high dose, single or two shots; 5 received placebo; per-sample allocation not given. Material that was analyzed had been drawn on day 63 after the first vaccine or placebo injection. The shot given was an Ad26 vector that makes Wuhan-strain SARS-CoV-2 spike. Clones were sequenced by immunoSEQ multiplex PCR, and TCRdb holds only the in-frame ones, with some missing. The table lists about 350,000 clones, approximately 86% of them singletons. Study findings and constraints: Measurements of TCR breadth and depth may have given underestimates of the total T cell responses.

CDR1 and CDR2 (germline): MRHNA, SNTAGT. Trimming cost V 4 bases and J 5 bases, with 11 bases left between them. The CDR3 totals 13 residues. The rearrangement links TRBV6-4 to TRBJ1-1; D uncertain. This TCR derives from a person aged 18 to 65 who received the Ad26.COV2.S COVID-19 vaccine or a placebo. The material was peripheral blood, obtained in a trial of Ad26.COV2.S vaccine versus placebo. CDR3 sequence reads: CASSAVLGTEAFF. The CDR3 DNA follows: TGTGCCAGCAGTGCCGTACTCGGGACTGAAGCTTTCTTT.